Ten or more counts support the clone carrying this T cell receptor (beta chain). This sample stems from a study of T cell repertoires in cytomegalovirus infection. Study summary: In public TCR beta signatures, there were indications of both CMV infection and matching HLA type.

TCRdb processed the reads anew with MiXCR; each CDR3 protein has one entry. The sample yields 510,000 or so distinct CDR3 sequences, more than 20% seen once. Trimming left V 6 bases short and J 4 bases short, with 15 bases between. CDR3 size: 14 residues. Material for sequencing was PBMCs. The V call is TRBV12-3 or TRBV12-4, the J call TRBJ1-2; the D gene is possibly TRBD1 (6 bases). The sequence came from a human donor in good health (CMV status not recorded). Some clones in this sample may be carry-over from other donors' samples. The CDR3 protein is CASRSGQSPYGYTF. DNA of the CDR3: TGTGCCAGCAGATCAGGACAGAGCCCCTATGGCTACACCTTC.